This is a list of T cell receptor beta chains from one sample in a study of blood T cell repertoires in COVID-19. Using immunoSEQ multiplex PCR, the repertoire was profiled, and TCRdb retains in-frame clones only, with some absent. The sample has 95,000 to 110,000 clones; approximately 86% are singletons. Input material: peripheral blood. These receptors were taken from a human donor in a cohort sampled during active COVID-19. Each CDR3 is given with its conserved first and last residue. D genes are given only for firm matches. Where a row states a size, it is once, few, many or the class of an expanded clone; other rows omit it.

.	TRBV7-9	TRBJ2-3	16	once	TGTGCCAGCAGCTTCACAGGAGGGCGGGTAACAGATACGCAGTATTTT	CASSFTGGRVTDTQYF
.	TRBV3-1/TRBV3-2	TRBJ1-6	15	.	TGTGCCAGCAGCCTAGTTCGGGGTGGAGAATCACCCCTCCACTTT	CASSLVRGGESPLHF
TRBD1	TRBV6-5	TRBJ1-4	15	.	TGTGCCAGCAGTTACTCCCAGGGGGCGGATGAAAAACTGTTTTTT	CASSYSQGADEKLFF
.	TRBV11-2	TRBJ1-5	13	.	TGTGCCAGCAGCCACAGGGTAAATCAGCCCCAGCATTTT	CASSHRVNQPQHF
TRBD2	TRBV13	TRBJ2-3	17	.	TGTGCCAGCAGCCCCAGACTGGCGGGAGGGTTCACAGATACGCAGTATTTT	CASSPRLAGGFTDTQYF
TRBD2	TRBV3-1/TRBV3-2	TRBJ2-4	20	.	TGTGCCAGCAGCCAAGGCCCCGGGACTAGCGGGGGGGTAGCCAAAAACATTCAGTACTTC	CASSQGPGTSGGVAKNIQYF
TRBD1	TRBV24-1	TRBJ2-3	15	.	TGTGCCACCAGTGGGGACAGGAGGGGCGCAGATACGCAGTATTTT	CATSGDRRGADTQYF
TRBD2	TRBV30	TRBJ2-2	18	.	TGTGCCTGGAGTGTGGGGGTAGCGGGAGGGCCGGGGACCGGGGAGCTGTTTTTT	CAWSVGVAGGPGTGELFF
.	TRBV6-5	TRBJ2-5	13	.	TGTGCCAGCAGCCCGTCGAGAGGGGAGACCCAGTACTTC	CASSPSRGETQYF
.	TRBV28	TRBJ2-7	13	.	TGTGCCAGCGGCTTGGGGGGTTTCCACGAGCAGTACTTC	CASGLGGFHEQYF
.	TRBV5-4	TRBJ1-3	17	.	TGTGCCAGCAGCTCTGTCAGGGAACGGAGCTCTGGAAACACCATATATTTT	CASSSVRERSSGNTIYF
.	TRBV11-3	TRBJ2-7	14	once	TGTGCCAGCAGCGATAGCGTGAGCTCCTACGAGCAGTACTTC	CASSDSVSSYEQYF
.	TRBV10-3	TRBJ2-2	16	once	TGTGCCATGTCGACAGACCCGCGGGGAGTAGCCGGGGAGCTGTTTTTT	CAMSTDPRGVAGELFF
.	TRBV7-9	TRBJ2-3	14	.	TGTGCCAGCAGCCTATCAACTAGCACAGATACGCAGTATTTT	CASSLSTSTDTQYF
TRBD2	TRBV7-2	TRBJ2-7	15	.	TGTGCCAGCAGCTCGAGGACTAGCGCAGACTACGAGCAGTACTTC	CASSSRTSADYEQYF
TRBD2	TRBV6-6	TRBJ2-3	15	.	TGTGCCAGCAGTTACGCCGGGACTAGTACAGATACGCAGTATTTT	CASSYAGTSTDTQYF
TRBD2	TRBV5-4	TRBJ2-5	16	.	TGTGCCAGCAGCTTGAGTCTAGCGGGGGGGCTGGAGACCCAGTACTTC	CASSLSLAGGLETQYF
.	TRBV6-5	TRBJ1-2	13	.	TGTGCCAGCAGTTACTACCTGGCAGATGGCTACACCTTC	CASSYYLADGYTF
.	TRBV5-1	TRBJ2-3	17	.	TGCGCCAGCAGCTTGGTCCCCAGGGCCTCGGGCACAGATACGCAGTATTTT	CASSLVPRASGTDTQYF
TRBD2	TRBV27	TRBJ2-1	17	.	TGTGCCAGCAGTTTGGGGGTAAGCGGGAGGGCCAGGAATGAGCAGTTCTTC	CASSLGVSGRARNEQFF
TRBD2	TRBV4-3	TRBJ2-1	15	.	TGCGCCAGCAGCCTTGGACTAGATTCCTACAATGAGCAGTTCTTC	CASSLGLDSYNEQFF
.	TRBV30	TRBJ2-3	13	.	TGTGCCTGGAGTGTACTAGTCACAGATACGCAGTATTTT	CAWSVLVTDTQYF
TRBD2	TRBV7-8	TRBJ2-7	16	once	TGTGCCAGCAGCTTAGTCGCGGGGAGGGTTTCCTACGAGCAGTACTTC	CASSLVAGRVSYEQYF
TRBD2	TRBV5-1	TRBJ2-2	18	.	TGCGCCAGCAGCTCAACCGGGACTAGCGGGGGACGTACCGGGGAGCTGTTTTTT	CASSSTGTSGGRTGELFF
TRBD1	TRBV10-3	TRBJ2-5	14	.	TGTGCCATCAACGGACAGGGAGAAGGAGAGACCCAGTACTTC	CAINGQGEGETQYF
TRBD2	TRBV14	TRBJ2-1	16	.	TGTGCCAGCAGCCAGCTAGTAGGACTAGCGGGCAATGAGCAGTTCTTC	CASSQLVGLAGNEQFF
TRBD1	TRBV30	TRBJ1-6	13	.	TGTGCCTGGGGACAGGACTATAATTCACCCCTCCACTTT	CAWGQDYNSPLHF
TRBD2	TRBV14	TRBJ2-7	15	.	TGTGCCAGCAGCCGCCCTAGCGGGGGGAACTACGAGCAGTACTTC	CASSRPSGGNYEQYF
.	TRBV11-2	TRBJ1-4	15	.	TGTGCCAGCAGCTTAGCGGGATTTCGGGGGGAAAAACTGTTTTTT	CASSLAGFRGEKLFF
TRBD2	TRBV30	TRBJ2-2	16	once	TGTGCCTGGAGCGGACTAGCGGGGGTCAGTTCGGGGGAGCTGTTTTTT	CAWSGLAGVSSGELFF
.	TRBV7-2	TRBJ1-3	16	.	TGTGCCAGCAGTAGGGCGGGTGGAAACTCTGGAAACACCATATATTTT	CASSRAGGNSGNTIYF
TRBD1	TRBV27	TRBJ1-5	15	once	TGTGCCAGCAGCCGGGACAGGGGGCGCGGGCAGCCCCAGCATTTT	CASSRDRGRGQPQHF
.	TRBV3-1/TRBV3-2	TRBJ2-5	14	.	TGTGCCAGCAGCCAGATGGACAGTCAAGAGACCCAGTACTTC	CASSQMDSQETQYF
.	TRBV24-1	TRBJ2-1	14	.	TGTGCCACCAAAGGTCGACTAGTTGGCAATGAGCAGTTCTTC	CATKGRLVGNEQFF
.	TRBV2	TRBJ2-5	11	.	TGTGCCAGCAGTGCTGAAGAGACCCAGTACTTC	CASSAEETQYF
TRBD1	TRBV5-1	TRBJ2-1	15	.	TGCGCCAGCAGCTTGAAACAGGGGGCGGACAATGAGCAGTTCTTC	CASSLKQGADNEQFF
.	TRBV11-2	TRBJ2-1	13	.	TGTGCCAGCAGTCAGGGGAACTACAATGAGCAGTTCTTC	CASSQGNYNEQFF
.	TRBV2	TRBJ1-2	17	once	TGTGCCAGCAGTGAAAGGAGGGTCGGCGAGACTAACTATGGCTACACCTTC	CASSERRVGETNYGYTF
TRBD1	TRBV7-9	TRBJ1-2	15	.	TGTGCCAGCAGCTCCCAATCCACACAACAGGGGGCCTACACCTTC	CASSSQSTQQGAYTF
.	TRBV27	TRBJ1-6	16	.	TGTGCCAGCAGAGTAAGGGGTAGGGAAAGAAATTCACCCCTCCACTTT	CASRVRGRERNSPLHF
.	TRBV24-1	TRBJ1-2	14	.	TGTGCCACCAGTGATTCGAGCAGGGGAGATGGCTACACCTTC	CATSDSSRGDGYTF
TRBD1	TRBV5-1	TRBJ2-1	16	.	TGCGCCAGCAGCTTGGGGGGGACAGGGGACAGTTATGAGCAGTTCTTC	CASSLGGTGDSYEQFF
TRBD1	TRBV10-2	TRBJ1-1	15	.	TGCGCCAGCAGTAACAGGGGGCGCAGGTACACTGAAGCTTTCTTT	CASSNRGRRYTEAFF
TRBD2	TRBV7-7	TRBJ2-1	17	.	TGTGCTAGCAGCCTGGGACTAGCGGGTAATGATGGAGATGAGCAGTTCTTC	CASSLGLAGNDGDEQFF
TRBD2	TRBV18	TRBJ2-3	17	.	TGTGCCAGCTCACCACTCCTAACGACTAGCGGGAGAGATACGCAGTATTTT	CASSPLLTTSGRDTQYF
.	TRBV18	TRBJ1-5	14	.	TGTGCCAGCTCCCGGCAGGGGCGGGATCAGCCCCAGCATTTT	CASSRQGRDQPQHF
.	TRBV7-9	TRBJ2-7	12	few	TGTGCCAGCAGCTTTCCAGGGTACGAGCAGTACTTC	CASSFPGYEQYF
.	TRBV7-9	TRBJ1-4	15	.	TGTGCCAGCGCGTTCTTGCGAGCAACTAATGAAAAACTGTTTTTT	CASAFLRATNEKLFF
TRBD1	TRBV28	TRBJ2-7	15	.	TGTGCCAGCAGACAACAGGGGGAACCCTCCTACGAGCAGTACTTC	CASRQQGEPSYEQYF
.	TRBV10-2	TRBJ2-5	13	few	TGCGCCAGCAGTGTGGAACAGCAAGAGACCCAGTACTTC	CASSVEQQETQYF
.	TRBV10-2	TRBJ1-5	13	.	TGCGCCAGCAGCCCTCCAGGTCGACAGCCCCAGCATTTT	CASSPPGRQPQHF
.	TRBV27	TRBJ1-6	15	.	TGTGCCAGCAGCCTACAGCCAGGATATAATTCACCCCTCCACTTT	CASSLQPGYNSPLHF
TRBD2	TRBV6-5	TRBJ2-5	15	.	TGTGCCAGCAGAGCAAGCGGGATCCACCAAGAGACCCAGTACTTC	CASRASGIHQETQYF
TRBD2	TRBV27	TRBJ2-1	17	.	TGTGCCAGCAGTTCCTTCTCGACTAGCGGATTATACAATGAGCAGTTCTTC	CASSSFSTSGLYNEQFF
.	TRBV30	TRBJ1-2	14	.	TGTGCCTGGAGGAGACACCACGGTTCCTATGGCTACACCTTC	CAWRRHHGSYGYTF
.	TRBV28	TRBJ1-5	16	.	TGTGCCAGCAGTCCCCCCAGGGGAGGGGACAATCAGCCCCAGCATTTT	CASSPPRGGDNQPQHF
.	TRBV19	TRBJ2-5	12	.	TGTGCCAGTAGTGGACGGGGAGAGACCCAGTACTTC	CASSGRGETQYF